The T cell receptor (beta chain) described here comes from a study of T cell responses to AZD1222 COVID-19 vaccine. At the level of the study: Second-dose intervals of approximately 4 or approximately 12 weeks were pooled. Findings and limits, study-wide: Clonal diversity was possibly underestimated, and white British individuals and females predominated among donors. The study sampled repertoires only after the peak T cell response. Targeting of unmutated variant regions was reportedly seen in nearly half of spike-specific TCRs.

With regard to this clone: The antigen is not known.

This table comes from immunoSEQ multiplex PCR, and its TCRdb copy is limited to in-frame clones, with some not included. The table shows 150,000 to 200,000 clones, with approximately 90% occurring only once. V was cut by 4 bases and J by 1 base, with 10 bases left in between. Germline V CDR1 and CDR2: MNHEY, SVGAGI. This CDR3 region has 14 residues. V usage is TRBV6-5 and J usage is TRBJ2-5; D may match TRBD1 or TRBD2 (5 bases each). The TCR comes from an adult in good health. Material: peripheral blood, obtained on day 0 of AZD1222 vaccination. The DNA for the CDR3 is TGTGCCAGCAGTTCTGGGGGTCCCCAAGAGACCCAGTACTTC. The encoded protein is CASSSGGPQETQYF.